The following is a T cell receptor beta chain sequence with its context. This record belongs to a study of blood T cell repertoires in COVID-19. Study details: Italy, Spain and the United States were the sources of the convalescent and acute COVID-19 samples. PBMCs, B-cell-depleted T cells, or T cells were the source of the cDNA or gDNA that made up the material.

This CDR3 is built from 15 residues. The germline V gene has CDR1 ENHRY and CDR2 SYGVKD. V lost 6 bases and J lost 5; bases outside the gene matches: 3. Some clones are missing from TCRdb's copy, which holds only in-frame ones; the method was immunoSEQ multiplex PCR. Altogether hundreds of thousands of clones are present, 89% being singletons, with the ten largest covering roughly 8.9%. Symptom resolution, clearance, or two negative PCRs marked donors in Cohort 3 as recovered. The sequenced sample was PBMCs or T cells enriched from blood (not recorded which). The sequence was obtained from a woman aged 40 to 49 who had recovered from COVID-19. The chain employs TRBV10-3 and TRBJ2-2, with 13 bases aligning to TRBD2. The CDR3, as DNA: TGTGCCATCAGACCACTAGCGGGGGGGACCGGGGAGCTGTTTTTT. Amino acids: CAIRPLAGGTGELFF.